This TCR beta chain stems from a study of technical replicates of blood from several donors. Germline values: CDR1 SGHTS, CDR2 YDEGEE. The CDR3 covers 12 residues. The V gene lost 4 bases and the J gene lost 7 bases, with 11 bases spanning the gap. Profiled with immunoSEQ multiplex PCR; TCRdb holds only in-frame clones, not every one. The sample lists over 85,000 clones, about 95% occurring once. This clone has just one count. Sequencing was done on a sample of T cells isolated from PBMCs. This chain joins TRBV5-8 and TRBJ1-1; D not certain. The TCR sequence derives from a human donor in good health. Here the CDR3 DNA reads TGTGCCAGCAGCCCTCCTTCGGTTGAAGCTTTCTTT. Its protein product is CASSPPSVEAFF.